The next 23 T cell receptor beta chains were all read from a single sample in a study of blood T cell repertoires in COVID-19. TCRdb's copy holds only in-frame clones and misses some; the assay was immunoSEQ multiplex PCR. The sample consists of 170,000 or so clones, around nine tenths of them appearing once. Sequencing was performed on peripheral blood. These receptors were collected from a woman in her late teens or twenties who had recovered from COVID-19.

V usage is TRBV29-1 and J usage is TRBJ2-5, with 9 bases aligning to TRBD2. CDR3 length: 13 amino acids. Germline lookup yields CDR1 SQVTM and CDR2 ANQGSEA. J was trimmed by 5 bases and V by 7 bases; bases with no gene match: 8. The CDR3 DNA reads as TGCAGCGCCCGAGCGGGGGGTAGGGAGACCCAGTACTTC. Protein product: CSARAGGRETQYF.

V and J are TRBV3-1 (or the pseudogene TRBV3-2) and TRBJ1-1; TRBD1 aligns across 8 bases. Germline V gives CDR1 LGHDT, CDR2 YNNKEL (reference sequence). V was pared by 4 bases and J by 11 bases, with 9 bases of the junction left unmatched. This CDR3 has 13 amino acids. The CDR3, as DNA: TGTGCCAGCAGCCCGACCATGGACAGGGAGGCTTTCTTT. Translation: CASSPTMDREAFF.

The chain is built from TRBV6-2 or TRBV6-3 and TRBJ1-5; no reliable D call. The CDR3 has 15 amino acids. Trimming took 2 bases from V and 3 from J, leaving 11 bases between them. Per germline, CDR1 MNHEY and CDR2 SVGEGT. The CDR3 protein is CASSYGSAPNQPQHF. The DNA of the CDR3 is TGTGCCAGCAGTTACGGGAGCGCCCCCAATCAGCCCCAGCATTTT.

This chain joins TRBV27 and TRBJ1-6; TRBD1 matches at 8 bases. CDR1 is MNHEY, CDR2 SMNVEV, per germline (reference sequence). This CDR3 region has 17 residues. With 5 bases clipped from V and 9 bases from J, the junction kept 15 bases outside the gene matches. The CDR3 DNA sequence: TGTGCCAGCAGTGCATACAGGGGGGCCTCGAGTAGTTCACCCCTCCACTTT. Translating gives CASSAYRGASSSSPLHF.

For the CDR3, the DNA is TGCGCCAGCAGCCAATTCCTCCCCGGACAGGGGATCATCGAGCAGTACGTC. Residues: CASSQFLPGQGIIEQYV. V usage is TRBV4-1 and J usage is TRBJ2-7; 9 bases align to TRBD1. The CDR3 is made up of 17 amino acids. The germline V gene encodes CDR1 MGHRA and CDR2 YSYEKL. J lost 6 bases, V lost 2 bases, and 14 bases had no gene match.

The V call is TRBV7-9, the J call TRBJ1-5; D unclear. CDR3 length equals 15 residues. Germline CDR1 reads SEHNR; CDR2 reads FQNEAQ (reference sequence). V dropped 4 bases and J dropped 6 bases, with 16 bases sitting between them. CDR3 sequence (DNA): TGTGCCAGCAGCTCGACGGGTGAGTTCCGTCAGCCCCAGCATTTT. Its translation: CASSSTGEFRQPQHF.

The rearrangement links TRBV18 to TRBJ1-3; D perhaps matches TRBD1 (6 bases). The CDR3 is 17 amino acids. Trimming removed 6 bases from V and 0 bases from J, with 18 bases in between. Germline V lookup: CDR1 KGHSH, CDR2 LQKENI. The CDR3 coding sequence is TGTGCCAGCTCCAGGGCGGGGGCTAGAGGCTCTGGAAACACCATATATTTT. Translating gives CASSRAGARGSGNTIYF. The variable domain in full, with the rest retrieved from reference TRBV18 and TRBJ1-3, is NAGVMQNPRHLVRRRGQEARLRCSPMKGHSHVYWYRQLPEEGLKFMVYLQKENIIDESGMPKERFSAEFPKEGPSILRIQQVVRGDSAAYFCASSRAGARGSGNTIYFGEGSWLTVV.

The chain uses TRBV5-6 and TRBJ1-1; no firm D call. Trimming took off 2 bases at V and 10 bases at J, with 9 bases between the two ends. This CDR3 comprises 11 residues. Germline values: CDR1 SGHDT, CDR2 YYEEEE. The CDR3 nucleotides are TGTGCCAGCAGCTTTGGGGAGGGAGCTTTCTTT. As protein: CASSFGEGAFF.

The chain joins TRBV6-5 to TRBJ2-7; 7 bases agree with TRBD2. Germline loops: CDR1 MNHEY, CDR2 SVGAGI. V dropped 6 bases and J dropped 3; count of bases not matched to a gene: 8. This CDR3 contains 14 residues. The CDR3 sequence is CASSIGLGFYEQYF. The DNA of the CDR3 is TGTGCCAGCAGCATCGGACTAGGGTTCTACGAGCAGTACTTC.

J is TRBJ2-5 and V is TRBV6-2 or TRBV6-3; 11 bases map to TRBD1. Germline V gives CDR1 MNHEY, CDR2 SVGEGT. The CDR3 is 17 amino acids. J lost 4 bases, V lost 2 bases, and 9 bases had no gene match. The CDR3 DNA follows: TGTGCCAGCAGTTACGGGGACAGGGGGACGGCGGGAGAGACCCAGTACTTC. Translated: CASSYGDRGTAGETQYF.

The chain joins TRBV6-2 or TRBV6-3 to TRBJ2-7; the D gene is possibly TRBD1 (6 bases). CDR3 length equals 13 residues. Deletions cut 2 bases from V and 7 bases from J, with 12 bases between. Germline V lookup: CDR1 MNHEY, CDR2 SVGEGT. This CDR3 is CASSYSPQGEQYV. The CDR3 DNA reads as TGTGCCAGCAGTTACAGCCCGCAGGGGGAGCAGTACGTC.

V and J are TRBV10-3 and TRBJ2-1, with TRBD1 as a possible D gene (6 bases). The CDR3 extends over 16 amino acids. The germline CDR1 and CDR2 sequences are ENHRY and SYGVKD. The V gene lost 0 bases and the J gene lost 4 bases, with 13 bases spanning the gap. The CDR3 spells CAISESGGIAYNEQFF. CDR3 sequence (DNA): TGTGCCATCAGTGAGTCTGGGGGCATCGCGTACAATGAGCAGTTCTTC.

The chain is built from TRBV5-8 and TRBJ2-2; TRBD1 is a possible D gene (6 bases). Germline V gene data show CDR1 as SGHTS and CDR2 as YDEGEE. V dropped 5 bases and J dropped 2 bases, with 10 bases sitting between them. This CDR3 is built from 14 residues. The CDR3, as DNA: TGTGCCAGCAGAAACAGGGCTAACACCGGGGAGCTGTTTTTT. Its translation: CASRNRANTGELFF.

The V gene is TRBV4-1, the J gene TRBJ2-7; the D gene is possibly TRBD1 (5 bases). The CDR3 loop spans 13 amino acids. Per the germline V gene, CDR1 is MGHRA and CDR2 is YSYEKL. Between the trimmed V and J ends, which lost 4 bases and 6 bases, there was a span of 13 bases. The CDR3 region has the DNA TGCGCCAGCAGCCCCTTGGGCAGGGTCGAGCAGTACTTC. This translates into CASSPLGRVEQYF.

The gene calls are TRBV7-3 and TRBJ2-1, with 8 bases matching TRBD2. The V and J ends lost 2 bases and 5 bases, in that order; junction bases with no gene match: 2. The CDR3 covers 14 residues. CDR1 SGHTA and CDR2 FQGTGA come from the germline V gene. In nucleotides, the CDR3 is TGTGCCAGCAGCTTAGCAGCGGGGGACAATGAGCAGTTCTTC. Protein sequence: CASSLAAGDNEQFF.

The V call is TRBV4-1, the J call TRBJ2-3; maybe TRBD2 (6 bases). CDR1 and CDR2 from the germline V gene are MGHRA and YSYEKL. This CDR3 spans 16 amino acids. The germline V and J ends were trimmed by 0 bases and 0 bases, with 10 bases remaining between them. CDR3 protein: CASSQEISGSTDTQYF. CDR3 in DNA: TGCGCCAGCAGCCAAGAGATTAGCGGTAGCACAGATACGCAGTATTTT.

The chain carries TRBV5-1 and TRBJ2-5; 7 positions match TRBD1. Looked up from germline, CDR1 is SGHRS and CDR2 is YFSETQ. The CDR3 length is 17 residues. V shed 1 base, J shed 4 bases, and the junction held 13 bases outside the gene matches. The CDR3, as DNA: TGCGCCAGCAGCTTGTTATTTCGACAGGGTACGGCAGAGACCCAGTACTTC. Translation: CASSLLFRQGTAETQYF.

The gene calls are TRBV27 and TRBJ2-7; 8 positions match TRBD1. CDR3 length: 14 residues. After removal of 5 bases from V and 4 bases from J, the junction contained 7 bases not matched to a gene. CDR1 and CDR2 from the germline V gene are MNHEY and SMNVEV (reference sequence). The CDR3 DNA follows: TGTGCCAGCAGTCTAGGACAGGGCCCTTACGAGCAGTACTTC. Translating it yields CASSLGQGPYEQYF.

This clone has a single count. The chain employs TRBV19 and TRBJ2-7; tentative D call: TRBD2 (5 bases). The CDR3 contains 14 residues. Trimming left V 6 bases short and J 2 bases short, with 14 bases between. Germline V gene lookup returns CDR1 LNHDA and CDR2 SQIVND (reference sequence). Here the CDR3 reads CASRGGGRPYEQYF. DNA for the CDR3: TGTGCCAGTAGGGGTGGAGGCCGACCCTACGAGCAGTACTTC.

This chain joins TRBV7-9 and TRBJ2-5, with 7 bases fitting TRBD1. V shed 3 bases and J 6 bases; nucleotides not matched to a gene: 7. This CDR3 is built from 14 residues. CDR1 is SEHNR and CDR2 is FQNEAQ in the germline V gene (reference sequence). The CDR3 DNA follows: TGTGCCAGCAGCTTTATACAGGGGTGGAAGACCCAGTACTTC. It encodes CASSFIQGWKTQYF.

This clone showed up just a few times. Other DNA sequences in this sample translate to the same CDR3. CDR3: CASSRTTGQTEAFF. Here the CDR3 DNA reads TGCGCCAGCAGCCGAACGACAGGACAGACTGAAGCTTTCTTT. V is TRBV4-3 and J is TRBJ1-1; tentatively, D is TRBD1 (6 bases). V lost 4 bases to trimming and J lost 5 bases, with 14 bases between them. Per germline, CDR1 LGHNA and CDR2 YSLEER. This CDR3 has 14 amino acids.

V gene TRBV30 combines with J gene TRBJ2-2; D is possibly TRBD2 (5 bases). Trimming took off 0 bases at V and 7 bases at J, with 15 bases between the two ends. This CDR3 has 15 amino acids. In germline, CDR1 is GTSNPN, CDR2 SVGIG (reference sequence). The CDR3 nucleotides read TGTGCCTGGAGTGTGAGGACTGCCGACGGCGGGGAGCTGTTTTTT. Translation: CAWSVRTADGGELFF.

Written as DNA, the CDR3 is TGCGCCAGCCGCGTTGGCCCCGGGGGAGTGGGCACCGGGGAGCTGTTTTTT. Its protein is CASRVGPGGVGTGELFF. The chain uses TRBV4-1 and TRBJ2-2, with D perhaps matching TRBD2 (6 bases). This CDR3 contains 17 residues. Trimming took off 8 bases at V and 4 bases at J, with 23 bases between the two ends. Germline-derived CDR1 and CDR2 are MGHRA and YSYEKL.